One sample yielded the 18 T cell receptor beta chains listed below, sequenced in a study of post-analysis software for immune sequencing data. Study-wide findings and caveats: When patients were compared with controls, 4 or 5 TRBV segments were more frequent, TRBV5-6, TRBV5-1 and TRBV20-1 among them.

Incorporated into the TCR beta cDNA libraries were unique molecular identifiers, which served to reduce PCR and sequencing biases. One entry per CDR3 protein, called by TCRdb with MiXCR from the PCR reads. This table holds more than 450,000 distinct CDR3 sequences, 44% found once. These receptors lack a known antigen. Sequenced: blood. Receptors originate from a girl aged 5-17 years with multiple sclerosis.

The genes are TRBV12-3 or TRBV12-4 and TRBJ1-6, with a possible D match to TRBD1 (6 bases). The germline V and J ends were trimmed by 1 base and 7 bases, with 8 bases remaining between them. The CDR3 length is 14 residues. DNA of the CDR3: TGTGCCAGCAGTTTAGGGACAGTGAATTCACCCCTCCACTTT. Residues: CASSLGTVNSPLHF.

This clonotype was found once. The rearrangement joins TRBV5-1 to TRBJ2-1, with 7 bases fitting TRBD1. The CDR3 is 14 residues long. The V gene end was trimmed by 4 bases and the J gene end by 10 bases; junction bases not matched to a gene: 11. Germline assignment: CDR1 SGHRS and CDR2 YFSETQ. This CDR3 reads CASSLGSTGQEQFF. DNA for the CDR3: TGCGCCAGCAGCCTCGGTTCGACAGGGCAAGAGCAGTTCTTC.

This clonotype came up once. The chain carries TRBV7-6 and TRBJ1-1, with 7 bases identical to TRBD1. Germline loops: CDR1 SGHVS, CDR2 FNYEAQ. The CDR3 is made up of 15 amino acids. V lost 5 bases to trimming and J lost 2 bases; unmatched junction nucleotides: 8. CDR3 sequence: CASSATTGSNTEAFF. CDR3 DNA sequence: TGTGCCAGCAGCGCCACGACAGGGAGCAACACTGAAGCTTTCTTT.

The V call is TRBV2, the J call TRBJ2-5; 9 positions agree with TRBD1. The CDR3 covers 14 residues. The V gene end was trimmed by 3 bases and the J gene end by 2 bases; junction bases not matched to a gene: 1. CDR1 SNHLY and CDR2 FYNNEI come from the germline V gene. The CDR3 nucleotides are TGTGCCAGCAGTGAGGACAGGGGACAAGAGACCCAGTACTTC. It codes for CASSEDRGQETQYF.

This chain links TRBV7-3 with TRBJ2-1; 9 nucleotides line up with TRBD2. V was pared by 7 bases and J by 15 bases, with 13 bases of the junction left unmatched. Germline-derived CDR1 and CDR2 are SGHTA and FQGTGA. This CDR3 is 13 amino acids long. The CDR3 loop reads CASKGLAGPHTFF. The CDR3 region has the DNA TGTGCCAGCAAAGGGCTAGCGGGGCCCCATACGTTCTTC.

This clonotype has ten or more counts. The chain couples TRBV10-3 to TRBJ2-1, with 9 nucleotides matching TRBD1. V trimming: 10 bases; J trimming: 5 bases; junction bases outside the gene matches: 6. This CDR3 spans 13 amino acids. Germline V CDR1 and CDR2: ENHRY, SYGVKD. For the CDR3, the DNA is TGTGCCAGCCGGGACAGGGTAGACAATGAGCAGTTCTTC. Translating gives CASRDRVDNEQFF.

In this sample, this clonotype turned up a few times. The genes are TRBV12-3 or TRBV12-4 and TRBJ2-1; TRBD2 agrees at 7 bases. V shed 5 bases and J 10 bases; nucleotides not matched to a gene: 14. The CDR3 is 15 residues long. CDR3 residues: CASSPRAGREVEQFF. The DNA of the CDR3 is TGTGCCAGCAGTCCAAGGGCAGGGAGGGAAGTAGAGCAGTTCTTC.

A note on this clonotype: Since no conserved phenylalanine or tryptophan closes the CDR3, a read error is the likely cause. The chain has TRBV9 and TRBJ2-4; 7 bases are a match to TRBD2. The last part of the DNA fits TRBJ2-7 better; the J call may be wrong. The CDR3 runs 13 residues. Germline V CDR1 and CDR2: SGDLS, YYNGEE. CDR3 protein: CASSFTSADEQYC. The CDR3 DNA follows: TGTGCCAGCAGCTTCACTAGCGCCGACGAGCAGTACTGC.

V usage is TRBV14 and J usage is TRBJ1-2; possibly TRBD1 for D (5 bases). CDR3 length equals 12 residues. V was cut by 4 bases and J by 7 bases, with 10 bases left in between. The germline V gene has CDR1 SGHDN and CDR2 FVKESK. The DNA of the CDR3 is TGTGCCAGCAGCCTCCTCGGGGCTGGCTACACCTTC. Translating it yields CASSLLGAGYTF.

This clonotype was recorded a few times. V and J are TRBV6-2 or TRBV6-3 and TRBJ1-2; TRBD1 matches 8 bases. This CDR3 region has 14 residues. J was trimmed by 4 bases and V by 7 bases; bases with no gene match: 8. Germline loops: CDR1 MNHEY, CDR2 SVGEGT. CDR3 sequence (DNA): TGTGCCAGCACCGGACAGGGAGCTGGCTATGGCTACACCTTC. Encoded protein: CASTGQGAGYGYTF.

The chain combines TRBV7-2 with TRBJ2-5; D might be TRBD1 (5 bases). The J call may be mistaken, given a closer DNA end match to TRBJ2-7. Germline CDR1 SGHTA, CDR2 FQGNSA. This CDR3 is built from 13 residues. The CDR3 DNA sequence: TGTGCCAGCAGCTTCAAAAGGGGCCACGAGCAGTACTTC. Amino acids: CASSFKRGHEQYF.

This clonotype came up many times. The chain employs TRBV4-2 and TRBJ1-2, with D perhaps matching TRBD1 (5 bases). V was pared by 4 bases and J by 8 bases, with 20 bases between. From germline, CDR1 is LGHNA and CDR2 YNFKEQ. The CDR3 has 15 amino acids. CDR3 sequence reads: CASSPDRDPLSGYTF. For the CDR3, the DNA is TGTGCCAGCAGCCCCGACCGGGACCCCTTGAGCGGCTACACCTTC.

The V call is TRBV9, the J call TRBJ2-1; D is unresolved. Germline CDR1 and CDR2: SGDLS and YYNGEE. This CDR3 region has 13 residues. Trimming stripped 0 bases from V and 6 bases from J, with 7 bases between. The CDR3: CASSVDISNEQFF. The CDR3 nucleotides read TGTGCCAGCAGCGTAGATATCAGCAATGAGCAGTTCTTC.

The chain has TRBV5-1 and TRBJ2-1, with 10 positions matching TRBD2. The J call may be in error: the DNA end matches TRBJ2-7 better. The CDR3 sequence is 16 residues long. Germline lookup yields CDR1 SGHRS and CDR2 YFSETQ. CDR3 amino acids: CASQLYSGGPYNEQYF. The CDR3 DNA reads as TGCGCCAGCCAGTTATATAGCGGGGGGCCCTACAATGAGCAGTACTTC.

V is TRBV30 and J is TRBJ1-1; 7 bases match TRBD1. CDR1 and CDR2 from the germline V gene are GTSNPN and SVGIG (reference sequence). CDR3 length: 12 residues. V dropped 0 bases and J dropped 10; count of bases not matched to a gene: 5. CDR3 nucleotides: TGTGCCTGGAGTGTAAGGGGGCATCGAGCTTTCTTT. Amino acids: CAWSVRGHRAFF.

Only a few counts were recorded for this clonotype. This CDR3 reads CSVPPYESSTDTQYF. The CDR3, as DNA: TGCAGCGTTCCTCCTTACGAGAGTAGCACAGATACGCAGTATTTT. This chain connects TRBV29-1 to TRBJ2-3; no definite D call. The V and J ends lost 5 bases and 0 bases respectively, with 15 bases between them. The germline gives CDR1 SQVTM, CDR2 ANQGSEA. CDR3 length equals 15 residues.

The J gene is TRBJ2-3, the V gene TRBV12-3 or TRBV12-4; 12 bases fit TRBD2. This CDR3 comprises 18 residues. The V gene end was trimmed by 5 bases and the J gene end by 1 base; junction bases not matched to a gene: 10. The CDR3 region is CASSLGTSGHKGTDTQYF. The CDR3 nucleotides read TGTGCCAGCAGTCTCGGGACTAGCGGGCACAAAGGCACAGATACGCAGTATTTT.

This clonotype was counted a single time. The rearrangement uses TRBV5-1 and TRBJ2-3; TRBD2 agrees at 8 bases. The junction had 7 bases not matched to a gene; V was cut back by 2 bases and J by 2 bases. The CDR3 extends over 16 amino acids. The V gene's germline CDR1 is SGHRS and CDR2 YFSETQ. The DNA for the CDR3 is TGCGCCAGCAGCTTAACAGCGGGGGTGTTCACAGATACGCAGTATTTT. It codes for CASSLTAGVFTDTQYF.